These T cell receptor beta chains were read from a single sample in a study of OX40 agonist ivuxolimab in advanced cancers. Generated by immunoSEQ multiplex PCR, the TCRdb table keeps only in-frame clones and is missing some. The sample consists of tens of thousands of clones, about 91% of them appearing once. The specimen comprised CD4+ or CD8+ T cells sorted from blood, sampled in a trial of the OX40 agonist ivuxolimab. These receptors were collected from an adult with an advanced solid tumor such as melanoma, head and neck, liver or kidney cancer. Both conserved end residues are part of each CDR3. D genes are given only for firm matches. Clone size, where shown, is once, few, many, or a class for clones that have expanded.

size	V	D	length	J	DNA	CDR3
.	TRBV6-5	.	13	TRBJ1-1	TGTGCCAGCAGTACAGGGCTGTACACTGAAGCTTTCTTT	CASSTGLYTEAFF
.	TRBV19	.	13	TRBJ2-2	TGTGCCAGTAGTATAGTGGAGGTCCCCGAGCTGTTTTTT	CASSIVEVPELFF
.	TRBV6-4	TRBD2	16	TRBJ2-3	TGTGCCAGCAGTGACTTTAGCGGGGGACGCACAGATACGCAGTATTTT	CASSDFSGGRTDTQYF
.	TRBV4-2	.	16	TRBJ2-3	TGTGCCAGCAGCCAAGACTGGTCTACCAGCACAGATACGCAGTATTTT	CASSQDWSTSTDTQYF
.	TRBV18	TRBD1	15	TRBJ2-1	TGTGCCAGCTCCCCATCGGGACAGGGGGGCAATGAGCAGTTCTTC	CASSPSGQGGNEQFF
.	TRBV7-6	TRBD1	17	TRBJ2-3	TGTGCCAGCAGCTCGAGGCCCAGGGGGACGTTTTGGGATACGCAGTATTTT	CASSSRPRGTFWDTQYF
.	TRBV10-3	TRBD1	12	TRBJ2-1	TGTGCCATCGTGGGACAGGGCTATGAGCAGTTCTTC	CAIVGQGYEQFF
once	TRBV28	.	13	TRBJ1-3	TGTGCCACAGAAACCTTCTCTGGAAACACCATATATTTT	CATETFSGNTIYF
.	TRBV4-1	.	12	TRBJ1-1	TGCGCCAGATTTCGAGCGGGCGATGAAGCTTTCTTT	CARFRAGDEAFF
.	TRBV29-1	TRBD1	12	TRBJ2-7	TGCAGCGCCGGGACAGGGATCTACGAGCAGTACTTC	CSAGTGIYEQYF
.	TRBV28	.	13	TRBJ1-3	TGTGCCAGCAGAGGACCGGCCGGAAACACCATATATTTT	CASRGPAGNTIYF
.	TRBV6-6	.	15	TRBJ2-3	TGTGCCAGCAGTTATTCCAGAACTAGCACAGATACGCAGTATTTT	CASSYSRTSTDTQYF
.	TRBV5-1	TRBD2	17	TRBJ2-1	TGCGCCAGCAGCTTCGGTCCAGCGGGAGTATCGGGCAATGAGCAGTTCTTC	CASSFGPAGVSGNEQFF
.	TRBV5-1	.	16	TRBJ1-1	TGCGCCAGCAGCTTGGGGGGGGGTATGGGGAACACTGAAGCTTTCTTT	CASSLGGGMGNTEAFF
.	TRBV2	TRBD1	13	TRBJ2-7	TGTGCCAGCAAGGACAGGGTCTCCTACGAGCAGTACTTC	CASKDRVSYEQYF
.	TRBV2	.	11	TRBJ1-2	TGTGCCAGCAGTTTTTACTATGGCTACACCTTC	CASSFYYGYTF
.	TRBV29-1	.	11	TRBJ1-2	TGCAGCGTTGACGGCCTCTATGGCTACACCTTC	CSVDGLYGYTF